Given below is one T cell receptor beta chain in context. The antigen is unknown. This sample is part of a study of cytomegalovirus exposure and HLA in healthy donors. General observations from the study: Accurate prediction of most subjects' HLA-A and HLA-B alleles from TCR beta sequences was reported. Some V segments could not be told apart, so they were left out, TRBV6-2 and TRBV6-3 among them.

Primers for the PCR totalled 60 Vbeta and 13 Jbeta. Clones were sequenced by immunoSEQ multiplex PCR, and TCRdb holds only the in-frame ones, with some missing. This sample has 110,000 to 150,000 clones, with roughly 80% found just once. The CDR3 spans 16 residues. Germline V gene data show CDR1 as SGHTA and CDR2 as FQGTGA. The junction had 7 bases not matched to a gene; V was cut back by 6 bases and J by 0 bases. Sequences were obtained from PBMCs. V usage is TRBV7-3 and J usage is TRBJ2-2; 7 bases match TRBD1. This clonotype was sampled from a man aged 35-49 years in good health and CMV-seropositive. The chain's CDR3 is CASSLQGQANTGELFF. CDR3 nucleotide sequence: TGTGCCAGCAGTCTACAGGGGCAGGCGAACACCGGGGAGCTGTTTTTT. Together with reference TRBV7-3 and TRBJ2-2, the CDR3 gives the full variable domain: GAGVSQTPSNKVTEKGKYVELRCDPISGHTALYWYRQSLGQGPEFLIYFQGTGAADDSGLPNDRFFAVRPEGSVSTLKIQRTERGDSAVYLCASSLQGQANTGELFFGEGSRLTVL.